This TCR beta chain was found in a study of shared T cell receptors in the human thymus. Data came from immunoSEQ multiplex PCR; TCRdb stores just in-frame clones and leaves some out. The repertoire has approximately 730,000 clones, over 75% of them found once; the top ten carry 0.008% to 0.011%. The CDR3 totals 13 residues. V shed 6 bases and J 8 bases; nucleotides not matched to a gene: 9. Germline V gene data show CDR1 as SGHTA and CDR2 as FQGNSA. This sample also belongs to another study, concerning human thymus T cells. From that paper: Thymus was obtained from resections taken during corrective heart surgery.

The chain links TRBV7-2 to TRBJ1-2; 7 positions agree with TRBD1. Material: thymocytes. The source is a girl less than two years old with a congenital heart defect. CDR3 amino acids: CASSRNTGEGYTF. The CDR3 DNA reads TGTGCCAGCAGTCGGAATACAGGGGAGGGCTACACCTTC.